Presented here are 32 T cell receptor beta chains from one specimen sequenced in a study of T cell clonality in common variable immunodeficiency. Measured with immunoSEQ multiplex PCR; TCRdb has only the in-frame clones, and not every one. The repertoire consists of 35,000 to 50,000 clones, none detected only once. The material sequenced was peripheral blood mononuclear cells. The receptors shown here come from a person aged 18 to 70 in good health.

This clone was seen many times. Read sequence stops 3 residues before the CDR3 end, and the germline J gene provides the missing end. The chain couples TRBV5-1 to TRBJ2-7, with 7 bases lining up with TRBD2. Germline CDR1 SGHRS, CDR2 YFSETQ. The CDR3 loop spans 16 amino acids. J lost 4 bases, V lost 0 bases, and 10 bases had no gene match. The sequenced CDR3 bases are TGCGCCAGCAGCTTGGACGCGGGGACTACTTCTTACGAG. Encoded protein: CASSLDAGTTSYE. The whole CDR3 is CASSLDAGTTSYEQYF. Filled out from reference TRBV5-1 and TRBJ2-7, the complete variable domain reads KAGVTQTPRYLIKTRGQQVTLSCSPISGHRSVSWYQQTPGQGLQFLFEYFSETQRNKGNFPGRFSGRQFSNSRSEMNVSTLELGDSALYLCASSLDAGTTSYEQYFGPGTRLTVT.

Comment on this clone: The read ends 3 residues before the CDR3 terminus; that terminus is restored from the germline J gene. This sequence joins TRBV30 and TRBJ1-1; 10 nucleotides agree with TRBD1. The CDR3 is 18 residues long. CDR1 and CDR2 (germline): GTSNPN, SVGIG (reference sequence). The part of the CDR3 DNA that was read is TGTGCCTGGAGTACCCTTCAGGGGACAGGGGAAACTAATGAAAAA. It translates to CAWSTLQGTGETNEK. The full CDR3 protein reads CAWSTLQGTGETNEKAFF.

This clone was recorded at least ten times. Sequencing ends 3 residues short of the CDR3 end; the germline J gene provides the rest. The chain employs TRBV10-3 and TRBJ2-7; 11 bases line up with TRBD2. The CDR3 totals 14 residues. The germline V gene has CDR1 ENHRY and CDR2 SYGVKD. With V trimmed by 5 bases and J by 3 bases, 3 bases remained unmatched. The covered CDR3 bases are TGTGCCATCAGTTCCGGGACTAGCGGCTACGAG. This sequence encodes CAISSGTSGYE. The complete CDR3 sequence is CAISSGTSGYEQYF.

Points on this clone: The sequence runs out 3 residues before the end of the CDR3; the remainder is reconstructed from the germline J gene. The V gene is TRBV29-1, the J gene TRBJ1-2; D is undetermined. This CDR3 region has 15 residues. Germline V CDR1 and CDR2: SQVTM, ANQGSEA. CDR3 DNA, as far as it was read: TGCAGCGCCGGACTAGCGGGAGAGCTTATGAATGAG. Translation gives CSAGLAGELMNE. The complete CDR3 protein is CSAGLAGELMNEYTF. Together with reference TRBV29-1 and TRBJ1-2, the CDR3 gives the full variable domain: SAVISQKPSRDICQRGTSLTIQCQVDSQVTMMFWYRQQPGQSLTLIATANQGSEATYESGFVIDKFPISRPNLTFSTLTVSNMSPEDSSIYLCSAGLAGELMNEYTFGSGTRLTVV.

The CDR3 region is CASSSSGQLTEAFF. CDR3 bases read: TGCGCCAGCAGCTCTTCAGGACAGCTCACTGAA. V is TRBV5-1 and J is TRBJ1-1; D may be TRBD1 (6 bases). Read data end 3 residues before the CDR3 end; the end is taken from the germline J gene. Trimming removed 3 bases at V and 4 bases at J, with 13 bases between. Germline V CDR1 and CDR2: SGHRS, YFSETQ. The CDR3 is 14 amino acids.

This clone was picked up many times. The CDR3 is cut off 3 residues early in the read; its end comes from the germline J gene. J is TRBJ1-6 and V is TRBV30; D call uncertain. CDR1 is GTSNPN and CDR2 is SVGIG in the germline V gene (reference sequence). V gave up 0 bases and J gave up 7 bases, with 13 bases separating them. This CDR3 contains 15 residues. CDR3 amino acids: CAWSVGPGPNSPLHF. The CDR3 bases that were read are TGTGCCTGGAGTGTGGGCCCAGGCCCCAATTCACCC. Complete variable domain (other parts from reference TRBV30 and TRBJ1-6): SQTIHQWPATLVQPVGSPLSLECTVEGTSNPNLYWYRQAAGRGLQLLFYSVGIGQISSEVPQNLSASRPQDRQFILSSKKLLLSDSGFYLCAWSVGPGPNSPLHFGNGTRLTVT.

This clone showed up just a few times. The observed sequence ends 3 residues before the CDR3 terminus, with the missing tail filled in from the germline J gene. The V call is TRBV20-1, the J call TRBJ2-7, with TRBD1 matching 10 bases. The CDR3 sequence is 13 residues long. Germline V CDR1 and CDR2: DFQATT, SNEGSKA (reference sequence). J lost 2 bases, V lost 6 bases, and 4 bases had no gene match. Partial CDR3 DNA: TGCAGTGCGAGGGGACAGGGGACCTACGAG. It encodes CSARGQGTYE. The CDR3, in full, reads CSARGQGTYEQYF.

This clone appeared many times. Sequencing ends 3 residues short of the CDR3 end; the germline J gene provides the rest. The rearrangement joins TRBV7-9 to TRBJ2-1; TRBD2 agrees at 7 bases. Per the germline V gene, CDR1 is SEHNR and CDR2 is FQNEAQ (reference sequence). V shed 5 bases, J shed 4 bases, and the junction held 2 bases outside the gene matches. The length of the CDR3 is 13 residues. CDR3 loop: CASSTGLYNEQFF. The DNA read from the CDR3 is TGTGCCAGCAGCACGGGACTATACAATGAG.

This clone was seen many times. The read finishes 3 residues shy of the CDR3 end, and the germline J gene is used to complete it. This chain joins TRBV28 and TRBJ2-5; 11 bases agree with TRBD1. V trimming: 6 bases; J trimming: 7 bases; junction bases outside the gene matches: 10. The germline gives CDR1 MDHEN, CDR2 SYDVKM. This CDR3 comprises 15 residues. CDR3 amino acids: CASRRGTGGGGTQYF. The CDR3 bases that were read are TGTGCCAGCAGGAGAGGGACAGGGGGAGGGGGGACC.

This clone came up many times. The observed sequence ends 3 residues before the CDR3 terminus, with the missing tail filled in from the germline J gene. The chain links TRBV7-9 to TRBJ2-7, with a weak D call TRBD2 (5 bases). The germline gives CDR1 SEHNR, CDR2 FQNEAQ (reference sequence). The V end lost 4 bases, the J end lost 1 base, and 8 bases lay between the germline ends. The CDR3 contains 13 residues. The CDR3 reads CASSSGDSYEQYF. CDR3 bases read: TGTGCCAGCAGCTCCGGGGATTCCTACGAG. Complete variable domain (other parts from reference TRBV7-9 and TRBJ2-7): DTGVSQNPRHKITKRGQNVTFRCDPISEHNRLYWYRQTLGQGPEFLTYFQNEAQLEKSRLLSDRFSAERPKGSFSTLEIQRTEQGDSAMYLCASSSGDSYEQYFGPGTRLTVT.

Ten or more counts support this clone. The CDR3 end lies 3 residues beyond the end of the read and is filled in from the germline J gene. The rearrangement links TRBV30 to TRBJ2-1; D is unclear. The CDR3 runs 11 residues. The V end lost 2 bases, the J end lost 7 bases, and 6 bases lay between the germline ends. Germline V gene sequence: CDR1 GTSNPN, CDR2 SVGIG (reference sequence). The CDR3 region is CAWSPPNEQFF. The sequenced part of the CDR3 DNA is TGTGCCTGGAGTCCCCCTAATGAG. Supplemented by reference TRBV30 and TRBJ2-1, the full variable domain reads SQTIHQWPATLVQPVGSPLSLECTVEGTSNPNLYWYRQAAGRGLQLLFYSVGIGQISSEVPQNLSASRPQDRQFILSSKKLLLSDSGFYLCAWSPPNEQFFGPGTRLTVL.

Many counts were recorded for this clone. The read gets to within 3 residues of the CDR3 end, and the germline J gene fills in the rest. The J gene is TRBJ2-1, the V gene TRBV7-8, with 7 bases fitting TRBD2. With V trimmed by 2 bases and J by 2 bases, 6 bases remained unmatched. Looked up from germline, CDR1 is SGHVS and CDR2 is FQNEAQ. CDR3 length equals 16 residues. The CDR3 DNA, read in part, is TGTGCCAGCAGCTTACGGGCGGGACTACCCTACAATGAG. Translated, it gives CASSLRAGLPYNE. The full CDR3 is CASSLRAGLPYNEQFF.

This clone was found many times. Sequencing ends 3 residues short of the CDR3 end; the germline J gene provides the rest. The identical CDR3 is also encoded by other nucleotide sequences in the sample. The chain carries TRBV2 and TRBJ2-1; 11 nucleotides align to TRBD2. J lost 4 bases, V lost 8 bases, and 4 bases had no gene match. The CDR3 is 14 residues long. The germline gives CDR1 SNHLY, CDR2 FYNNEI. CDR3 bases read: TGTGCCAGCCTAGCGGGAGGTCTTTACAATGAG. Its translation is CASLAGGLYNE. The CDR3, in full, reads CASLAGGLYNEQFF.

This clone was picked up many times. The read falls 3 residues short of the CDR3 end, and the missing part is taken from the germline J gene. V usage is TRBV6-2 or TRBV6-3 and J usage is TRBJ1-1; perhaps TRBD1 as D (6 bases). Germline CDR1 and CDR2: MNHEY and SVGEGT. The CDR3 is 13 residues long. V lost 2 bases, J lost 6 bases, and 10 bases lay in between. CDR3 DNA, as far as it was read: TGTGCCAGCAGTTACGCAGGGGTCCCTGAA. Protein: CASSYAGVPE. The CDR3 in full is CASSYAGVPEAFF.

There are many counts of this clone. Read sequence stops 3 residues before the CDR3 end, and the germline J gene provides the missing end. The genes are TRBV18 and TRBJ2-3, with TRBD2 identical over 9 bases. This CDR3 is 17 amino acids long. V lost 2 bases and J lost 6; bases outside the gene matches: 12. The germline V gene encodes CDR1 KGHSH and CDR2 LQKENI. The part of the CDR3 DNA that was read is TGTGCCAGCTCACCAGCCGCCGCGGGGGGGCTATATGATACG. Translating gives CASSPAAAGGLYDT. The full CDR3 sequence reads CASSPAAAGGLYDTQYF.

This clone was counted many times. The read ends 3 residues early relative to the CDR3; the germline J gene fills the gap. The J gene is TRBJ2-5, the V gene TRBV5-6; no definite D call. The CDR3 loop spans 13 amino acids. Trimming took 0 bases from V and 3 from J, leaving 6 bases between them. The germline CDR1 and CDR2 sequences are SGHDT and YYEEEE. Incomplete CDR3 DNA: TGTGCCAGCAGCTTGGTTACGGAAGAGACC. This codes for CASSLVTEET. Given in full, the CDR3 is CASSLVTEETQYF.

This clone has a count of ten or more. The read terminates 3 residues before the CDR3 end, so the remaining end is supplied by the germline J gene. The chain recombines TRBV7-6 with TRBJ2-1, with D perhaps matching TRBD1 (5 bases). The V end lost 3 bases, the J end lost 6 bases, and 9 bases lay between the germline ends. Germline loops: CDR1 SGHVS, CDR2 FNYEAQ. This CDR3 comprises 13 residues. CDR3 DNA, as far as it was read: TGTGCCAGCAGCTTGGGGCAGGTCAATGAG. Residues: CASSLGQVNE. The full CDR3 reads CASSLGQVNEQFF.

This clone was seen ten or more times. The read ends 3 residues shy of where the CDR3 ends; the end is completed using the germline J gene. The genes are TRBV4-2 and TRBJ2-2; D possibly corresponds to TRBD1 (5 bases). The V gene's germline CDR1 is LGHNA and CDR2 YNFKEQ. This CDR3 contains 15 residues. CDR3 amino acids: CASSSDSSGANVLFF. The sequenced CDR3 bases are TGTGCCAGCAGCAGCGACAGCTCTGGGGCCAACGTG.

This clone was counted a few times. The observed sequence ends 3 residues before the CDR3 terminus, with the missing tail filled in from the germline J gene. The chain joins TRBV27 to TRBJ2-7; D not resolved. CDR1 and CDR2 (germline): MNHEY, SMNVEV (reference sequence). The CDR3 extends over 13 amino acids. V lost 8 bases and J lost 2, with 13 bases in between. The CDR3 sequence is CASRAFRPYEQYF. CDR3 DNA (partial): TGTGCCAGCCGAGCTTTTCGCCCCTACGAG.

This clone has at least ten counts. Coverage ceases 3 residues before the CDR3 finishes, and the germline J gene fills in the end. The chain uses TRBV5-4 and TRBJ1-3; D perhaps matches TRBD1 (6 bases). With 0 bases removed from V and 5 bases from J, the gap between germline ends came to 12 bases. Germline V CDR1 and CDR2: SGHNT, YYREEE (reference sequence). The CDR3 contains 15 residues. The CDR3 bases that were read are TGTGCCAGCAGCTTGGCCGGGCAGGGGAGAAACACC. Encoded protein: CASSLAGQGRNT. The whole CDR3 sequence is CASSLAGQGRNTIYF.

This clone was seen ten or more times. Read coverage stops 3 residues before the CDR3 terminus; the germline J gene supplies the remainder. V and J are TRBV19 and TRBJ2-3, with 8 bases matching TRBD2. With 8 bases clipped from V and 5 bases from J, the junction kept 6 bases outside the gene matches. The germline V gene encodes CDR1 LNHDA and CDR2 SQIVND (reference sequence). The CDR3 totals 13 residues. The CDR3 DNA, read in part, is TGTGCCAGTTCCCTTAGCGGGGAAGATACG. It encodes CASSLSGEDT. The entire CDR3 is CASSLSGEDTQYF.

This clone was seen many times. The CDR3 end falls 3 residues outside the read, so it is completed with the germline J gene. The J gene is TRBJ1-2, the V gene TRBV30; TRBD1 is a possible D gene (5 bases). This CDR3 region has 13 residues. Trimming removed 1 base from V and 7 bases from J, with 13 bases in between. CDR1 GTSNPN and CDR2 SVGIG come from the germline V gene (reference sequence). The sequenced part of the CDR3 DNA is TGTGCCTGGAGTGCGGGGGGAGGTGCTGGC. Translating gives CAWSAGGGAG. The entire CDR3 protein is CAWSAGGGAGYTF. The variable domain in full, with the rest retrieved from reference TRBV30 and TRBJ1-2, is SQTIHQWPATLVQPVGSPLSLECTVEGTSNPNLYWYRQAAGRGLQLLFYSVGIGQISSEVPQNLSASRPQDRQFILSSKKLLLSDSGFYLCAWSAGGGAGYTFGSGTRLTVV.

In its sample, this clone was seen a few times. The CDR3 is cut off 3 residues early in the read; its end comes from the germline J gene. The V call is TRBV7-9, the J call TRBJ2-4; the D is unclear. The CDR3 runs 13 residues. Germline assignment: CDR1 SEHNR and CDR2 FQNEAQ (reference sequence). The CDR3 sequence is CASSRRRHNGQYF. CDR3 bases read: TGTGCCAGCAGCCGACGCAGGCATAATGGT.

This clone was counted a few times. The CDR3 extends 3 residues past the end of the read, so its final part is completed from the germline J gene. V is TRBV7-1 and J is TRBJ2-3, with TRBD1 matching over 10 bases. TRBV7-1 is classed as an ORF, of uncertain function. The CDR3 totals 19 residues. The part of the CDR3 DNA that was read is TGTGCCAGCAGCTCACGATATCGGGACAGGGGAAGTTTCGGGGAGACG. Translation: CASSSRYRDRGSFGET. The CDR3 in its entirety is CASSSRYRDRGSFGETQYF.

This clone appeared many times. The read is 3 residues too short to cover the CDR3 end, so that end is filled in from the germline J gene. This chain connects TRBV4-2 to TRBJ2-2; 7 bases agree with TRBD2. Per the germline V gene, CDR1 is LGHNA and CDR2 is YNFKEQ. This CDR3 region has 18 residues. V was clipped by 3 bases and J by 0 bases; unmatched bases: 10. The CDR3 bases that were read are TGTGCCAGCAGCCACGACCGGGACTATAAATCGAACACCGGGGAG. Its translation is CASSHDRDYKSNTGE. The full-length CDR3 reads as CASSHDRDYKSNTGELFF.

At least ten counts were recorded for this clone. The read is 3 residues too short to cover the CDR3 end, so that end is filled in from the germline J gene. V is TRBV29-1 and J is TRBJ2-5, with TRBD1 matching 9 bases. The CDR3 runs 14 residues. The germline CDR1 and CDR2 sequences are SQVTM and ANQGSEA. Losses at the gene ends were 5 bases for V and 6 bases for J; bases not matched to a gene: 10. CDR3 amino acids: CSVTGGAGEKTQYF. CDR3 DNA, as far as it was read: TGCAGCGTTACAGGGGGCGCTGGGGAAAAGACC.

This clone was seen repeatedly, ten times or more. The read finishes 3 residues shy of the CDR3 end, and the germline J gene is used to complete it. The chain is built from TRBV2 and TRBJ2-7; 11 nucleotides align to TRBD2. Per the germline V gene, CDR1 is SNHLY and CDR2 is FYNNEI. The CDR3 extends over 14 amino acids. Trimming cost V 5 bases and J 6 bases; bases outside gene matches: 6. CDR3 amino acids: CASSTTSGKGEQYF. The DNA read from the CDR3 is TGTGCCAGCAGTACGACTAGCGGGAAAGGCGAG.

This clone was seen at least ten times. The sequenced CDR3 bases are TGCAGCGTTAGTTACCCCAGTGTAGCGGGACGCTACGAG. This gives the protein CSVSYPSVAGRYE. The full CDR3 protein reads CSVSYPSVAGRYEQYF. J is TRBJ2-7 and V is TRBV29-1; the match to TRBD2 covers 8 bases. The CDR3 is cut off 3 residues early in the read; its end comes from the germline J gene. Germline-derived CDR1 and CDR2 are SQVTM and ANQGSEA. This CDR3 has 16 amino acids. J lost 3 bases, V lost 5 bases, and 15 bases had no gene match.

There are many counts of this clone. CDR3 amino acids: CASSSTAASTGELFF. CDR3 DNA (partial): TGCGCCAGCAGCTCCACAGCAGCCAGCACCGGGGAG. The chain has TRBV5-1 and TRBJ2-2; D gene uncertain. Sequencing ends 3 residues short of the CDR3 end; the germline J gene provides the rest. The germline gives CDR1 SGHRS, CDR2 YFSETQ. V was cut by 3 bases and J by 4 bases, with 13 bases left in between. The length of the CDR3 is 15 residues. The variable domain in full, with the rest retrieved from reference TRBV5-1 and TRBJ2-2, is KAGVTQTPRYLIKTRGQQVTLSCSPISGHRSVSWYQQTPGQGLQFLFEYFSETQRNKGNFPGRFSGRQFSNSRSEMNVSTLELGDSALYLCASSSTAASTGELFFGEGSRLTVL.

The sample holds many counts of this clone. The CDR3 end is not reached by the read, which stops 3 residues before it; the germline J gene fills it in. V is TRBV12-3 or TRBV12-4 and J is TRBJ2-4, with D possibly TRBD2 on 5 matching bases. Trimming pared 6 bases from V and 4 bases from J, leaving 22 bases between. The CDR3 has 17 residues. The sequenced CDR3 bases are TGTGCCAGCAGCATAAAAAGATCAATACTAGAAAAAAACATT. Translating it yields CASSIKRSILEKNI. The full CDR3 protein is CASSIKRSILEKNIQYF.

Comments on this clone: The sequenced fragment ends 3 residues before the CDR3 boundary, so the rest is inferred from the germline J gene. The chain is built from TRBV18 and TRBJ1-6; D is ambiguous. The CDR3 extends over 17 amino acids. The V end was cut by 2 bases, the J end by 8 bases, with 19 bases between. Germline V gene lookup returns CDR1 KGHSH and CDR2 LQKENI. The CDR3 is CASSPFPGAGGDSPLHF. The DNA read from the CDR3 is TGTGCCAGCTCACCATTCCCCGGCGCTGGCGGTGATTCACCC.

This clone turned up a few times. The read gets to within 3 residues of the CDR3 end, and the germline J gene fills in the rest. V usage is TRBV5-1 and J usage is TRBJ2-5; a possible D gene is TRBD1 (5 bases). This CDR3 has 14 amino acids. Germline values: CDR1 SGHRS, CDR2 YFSETQ. CDR3 DNA, as far as it was read: TGCGCCAGCAGCTTGGGTGGGGCCTGGGGAACC. It yields the protein CASSLGGAWGT. The CDR3 in full is CASSLGGAWGTQYF.